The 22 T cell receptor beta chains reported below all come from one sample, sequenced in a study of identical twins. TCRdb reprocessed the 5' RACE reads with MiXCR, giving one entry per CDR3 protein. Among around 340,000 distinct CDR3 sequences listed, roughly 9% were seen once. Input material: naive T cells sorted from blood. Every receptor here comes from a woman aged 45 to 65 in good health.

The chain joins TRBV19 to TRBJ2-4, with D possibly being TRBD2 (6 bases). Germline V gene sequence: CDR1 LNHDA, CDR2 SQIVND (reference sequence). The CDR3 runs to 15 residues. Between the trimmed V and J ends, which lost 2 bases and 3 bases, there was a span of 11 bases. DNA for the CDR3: TGTGCCAGTAGTATACGGCGGAGGGGCAAAAACATTCAGTACTTC. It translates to CASSIRRRGKNIQYF.

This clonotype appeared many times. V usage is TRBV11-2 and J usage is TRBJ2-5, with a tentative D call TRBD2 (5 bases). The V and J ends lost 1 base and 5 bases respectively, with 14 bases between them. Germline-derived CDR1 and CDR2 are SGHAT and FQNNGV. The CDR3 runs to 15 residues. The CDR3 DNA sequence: TGTGCCAGCAGCTTAGCCGGAGGTATATGGGAGACCCAGTACTTC. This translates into CASSLAGGIWETQYF.

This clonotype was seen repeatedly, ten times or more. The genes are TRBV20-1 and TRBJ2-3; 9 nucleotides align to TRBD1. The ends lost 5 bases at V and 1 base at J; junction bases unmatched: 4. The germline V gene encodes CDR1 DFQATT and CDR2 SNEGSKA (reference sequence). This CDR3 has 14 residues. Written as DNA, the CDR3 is TGCAGTGCTTTCGACAGGGGGGGCACAGATACGCAGTATTTT. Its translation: CSAFDRGGTDTQYF.

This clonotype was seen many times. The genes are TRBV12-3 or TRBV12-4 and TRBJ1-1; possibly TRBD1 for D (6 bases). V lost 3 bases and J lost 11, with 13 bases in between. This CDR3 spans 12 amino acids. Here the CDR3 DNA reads TGTGCCAGCAGTTTCGGGACACTGTCGGCTTTCTTT. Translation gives CASSFGTLSAFF.

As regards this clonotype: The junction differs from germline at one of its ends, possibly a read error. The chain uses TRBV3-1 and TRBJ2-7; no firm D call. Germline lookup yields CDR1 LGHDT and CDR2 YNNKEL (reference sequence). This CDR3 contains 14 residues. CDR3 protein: CARSQDLEIYEQYF. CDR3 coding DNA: TGTGCCAGGAGCCAAGACCTGGAAATCTACGAGCAGTACTTC.

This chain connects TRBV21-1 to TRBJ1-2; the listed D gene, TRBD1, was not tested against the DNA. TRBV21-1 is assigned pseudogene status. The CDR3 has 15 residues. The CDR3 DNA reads TGTGCCAGCAGCAAGAACAGACAGGGGGCAAAGGGCTACACCTTC. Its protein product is CASSKNRQGAKGYTF.

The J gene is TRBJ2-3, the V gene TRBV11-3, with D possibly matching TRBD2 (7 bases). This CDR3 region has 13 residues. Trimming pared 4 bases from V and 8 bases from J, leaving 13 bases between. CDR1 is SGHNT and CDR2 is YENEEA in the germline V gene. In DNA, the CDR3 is TGTGCCAGCAGCTACGGGGGAGGGGGTACGCAGTATTTT. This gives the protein CASSYGGGGTQYF.

In nucleotides, the CDR3 is TGCGCCAGCAGCTGGGGGGTTCTAGCGGGTGATATGGACATTCAGTACTTC. Protein: CASSWGVLAGDMDIQYF. The chain is built from TRBV5-1 and TRBJ2-4, with TRBD2 identical over 8 bases. This CDR3 is built from 17 residues. J gave up 8 bases and V 3 bases, and 16 bases lay outside the gene matches. Germline V gene data show CDR1 as SGHRS and CDR2 as YFSETQ.

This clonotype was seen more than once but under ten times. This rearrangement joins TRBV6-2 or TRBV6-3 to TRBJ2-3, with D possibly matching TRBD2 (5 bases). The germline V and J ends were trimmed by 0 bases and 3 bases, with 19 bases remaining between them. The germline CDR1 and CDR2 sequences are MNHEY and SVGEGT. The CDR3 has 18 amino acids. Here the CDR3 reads CASSYSRRAAGWTDTQYF. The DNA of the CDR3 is TGTGCCAGCAGTTACTCGAGGCGGGCGGCTGGATGGACAGATACGCAGTATTTT.

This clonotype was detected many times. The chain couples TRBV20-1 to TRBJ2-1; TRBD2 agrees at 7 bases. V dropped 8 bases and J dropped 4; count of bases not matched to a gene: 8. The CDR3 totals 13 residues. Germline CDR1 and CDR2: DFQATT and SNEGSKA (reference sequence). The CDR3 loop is CSCGAGAYNEQFF. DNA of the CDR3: TGCAGTTGCGGGGCGGGAGCTTACAATGAGCAGTTCTTC.

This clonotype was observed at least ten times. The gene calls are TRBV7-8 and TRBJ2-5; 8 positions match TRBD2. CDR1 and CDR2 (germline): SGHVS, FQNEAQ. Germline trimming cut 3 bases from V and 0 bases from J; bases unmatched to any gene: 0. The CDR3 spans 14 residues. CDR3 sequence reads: CASSFSGDQETQYF. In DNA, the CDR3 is TGTGCCAGCAGCTTTAGCGGGGACCAAGAGACCCAGTACTTC.

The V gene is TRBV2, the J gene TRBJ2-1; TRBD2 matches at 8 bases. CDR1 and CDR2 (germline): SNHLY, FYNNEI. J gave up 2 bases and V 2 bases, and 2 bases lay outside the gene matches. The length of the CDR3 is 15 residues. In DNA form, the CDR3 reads TGTGCCAGCAGTGAAACTAGCGGCACCTACAATGAGCAGTTCTTC. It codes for CASSETSGTYNEQFF.

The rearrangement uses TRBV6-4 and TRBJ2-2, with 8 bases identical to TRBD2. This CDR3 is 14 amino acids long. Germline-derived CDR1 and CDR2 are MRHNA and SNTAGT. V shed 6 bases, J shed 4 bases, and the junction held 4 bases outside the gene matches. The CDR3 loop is CASSAGGGTGELFF. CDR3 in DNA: TGTGCCAGCAGCGCCGGGGGGGGCACCGGGGAGCTGTTTTTT.

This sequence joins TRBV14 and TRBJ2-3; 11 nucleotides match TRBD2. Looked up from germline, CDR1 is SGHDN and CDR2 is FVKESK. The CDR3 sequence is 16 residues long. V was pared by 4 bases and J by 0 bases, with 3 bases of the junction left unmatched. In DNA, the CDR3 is TGTGCCAGCAGCCGCTTAGCGGGAGGGAGCACAGATACGCAGTATTTT. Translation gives CASSRLAGGSTDTQYF.

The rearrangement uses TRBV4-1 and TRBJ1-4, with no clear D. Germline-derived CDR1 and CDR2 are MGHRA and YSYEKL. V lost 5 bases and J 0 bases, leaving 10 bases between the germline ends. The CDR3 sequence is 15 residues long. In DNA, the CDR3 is TGCGCCAGCAGCAGCGGACGTTCAACTAATGAAAAACTGTTTTTT. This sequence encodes CASSSGRSTNEKLFF.

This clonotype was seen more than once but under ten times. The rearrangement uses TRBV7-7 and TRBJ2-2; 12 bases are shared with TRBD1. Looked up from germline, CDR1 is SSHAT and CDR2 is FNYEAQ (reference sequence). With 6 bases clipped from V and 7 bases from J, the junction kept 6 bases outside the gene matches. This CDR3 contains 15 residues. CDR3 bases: TGTGCCAGCAGAGCCGGGACAGGGGGCTTCGGGGAGCTGTTTTTT. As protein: CASRAGTGGFGELFF. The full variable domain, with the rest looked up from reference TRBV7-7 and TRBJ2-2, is GAGVSQSPRYKVTKRGQDVTLRCDPISSHATLYWYQQALGQGPEFLTYFNYEAQPDKSGLPSDRFSAERPEGSISTLTIQRTEQRDSAMYRCASRAGTGGFGELFFGEGSRLTVL.

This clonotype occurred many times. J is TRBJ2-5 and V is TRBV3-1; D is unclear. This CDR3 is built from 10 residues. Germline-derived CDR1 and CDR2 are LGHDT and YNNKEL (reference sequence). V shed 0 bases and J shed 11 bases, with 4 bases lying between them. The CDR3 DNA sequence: TGTGCCAGCAGCCAAGATTCGCAGTACTTC. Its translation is CASSQDSQYF.

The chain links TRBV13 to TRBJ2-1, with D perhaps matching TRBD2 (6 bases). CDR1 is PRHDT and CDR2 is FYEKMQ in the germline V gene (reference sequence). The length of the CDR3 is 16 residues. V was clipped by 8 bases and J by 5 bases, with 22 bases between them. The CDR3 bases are TGTGCCAGCCTCTCGAGGGGTTGGAGGGAAAACAATGAGCAGTTCTTC. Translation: CASLSRGWRENNEQFF.

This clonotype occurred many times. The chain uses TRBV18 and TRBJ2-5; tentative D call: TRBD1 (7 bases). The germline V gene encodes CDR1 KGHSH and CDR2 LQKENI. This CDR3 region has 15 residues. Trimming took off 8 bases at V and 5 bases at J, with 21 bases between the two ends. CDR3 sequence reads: CASRRLQGGTETQYF. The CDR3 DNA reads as TGTGCCAGCCGACGGTTGCAGGGGGGTACGGAGACCCAGTACTTC.

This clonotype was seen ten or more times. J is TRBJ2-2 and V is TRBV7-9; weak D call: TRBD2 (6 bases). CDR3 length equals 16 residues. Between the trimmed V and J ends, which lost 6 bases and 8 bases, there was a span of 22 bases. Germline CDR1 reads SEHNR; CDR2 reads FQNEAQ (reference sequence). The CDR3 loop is CASRNIRTTRAGELFF. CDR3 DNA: TGTGCCAGCAGGAATATAAGGACTACACGGGCTGGGGAGCTGTTTTTT.

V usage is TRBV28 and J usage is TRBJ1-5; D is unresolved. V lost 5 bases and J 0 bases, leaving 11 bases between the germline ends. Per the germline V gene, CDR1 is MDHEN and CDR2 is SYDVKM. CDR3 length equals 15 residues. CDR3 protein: CASSTLGLSNQPQHF. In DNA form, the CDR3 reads TGTGCCAGCAGTACACTAGGACTTAGCAATCAGCCCCAGCATTTT.

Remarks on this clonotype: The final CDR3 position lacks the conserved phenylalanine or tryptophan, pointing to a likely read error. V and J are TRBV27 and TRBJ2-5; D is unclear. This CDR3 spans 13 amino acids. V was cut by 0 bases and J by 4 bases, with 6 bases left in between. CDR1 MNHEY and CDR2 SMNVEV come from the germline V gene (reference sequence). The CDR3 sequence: CASSLSAGETQYL. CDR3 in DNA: TGTGCCAGCAGTTTATCGGCAGGAGAGACCCAGTACTTA.